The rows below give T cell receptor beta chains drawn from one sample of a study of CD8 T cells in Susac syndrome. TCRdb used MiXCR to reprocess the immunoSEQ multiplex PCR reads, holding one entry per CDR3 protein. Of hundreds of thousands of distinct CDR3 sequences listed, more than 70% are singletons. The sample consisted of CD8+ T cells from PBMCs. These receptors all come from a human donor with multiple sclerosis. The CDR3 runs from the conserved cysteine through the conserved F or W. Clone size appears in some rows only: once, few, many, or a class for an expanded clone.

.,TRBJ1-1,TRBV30,CAWSSGPTEAFF
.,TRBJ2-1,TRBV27,CASALSPREQFF
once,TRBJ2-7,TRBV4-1,CASSLSSGSAYEQYF
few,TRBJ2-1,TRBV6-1,CASIVSGAVYEQFF
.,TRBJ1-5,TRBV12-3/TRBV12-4,CASSRTFSNQPQHF
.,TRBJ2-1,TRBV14,CASSQLSRGEGAGNEQFF
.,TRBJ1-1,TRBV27,CASSSKDANTEAFF
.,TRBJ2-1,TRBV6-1,CASSGGFRRTYNEQFF
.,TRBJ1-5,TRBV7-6,CASSLDPGNQPQHF
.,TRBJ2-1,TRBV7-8,CAGTDGTASYNEQFF
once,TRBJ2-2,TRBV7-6,CASSFPGQGQPGELFF
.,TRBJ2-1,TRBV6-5,CASSFPPDILFGDEQFF
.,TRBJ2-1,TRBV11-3,CASSLVKVAGAGEQFF
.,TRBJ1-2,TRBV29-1,CSVEVSRSYGYTF
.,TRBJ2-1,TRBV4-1,CASSHDGSLSYNEQFF
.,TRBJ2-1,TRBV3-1,CASTTDSGRGNEQFF
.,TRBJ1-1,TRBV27,CASGPLISFEAFF
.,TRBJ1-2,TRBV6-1,CASSGIGNAHGYTF
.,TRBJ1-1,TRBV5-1,CASSRPGQGPMNTEAFF
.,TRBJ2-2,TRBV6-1,CATLTPIRTGELFF
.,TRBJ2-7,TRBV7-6,CASSSAQGPYEQYF
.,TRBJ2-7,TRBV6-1,CASREEPGTVSYEQYF
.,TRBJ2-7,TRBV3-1,CASTPGGLQDEQYF
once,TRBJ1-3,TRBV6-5,CASSKSGQGHSIYF
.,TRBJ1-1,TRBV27,CASSLSSVSEAFF
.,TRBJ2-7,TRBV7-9,CASSLAPASYEQYF
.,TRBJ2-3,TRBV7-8,CASSLVPSGRMDTQYF
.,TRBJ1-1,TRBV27,CASSLSGPNTEAFF
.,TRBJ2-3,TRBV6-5,CASSYSTGDTQYF
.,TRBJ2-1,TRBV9,CASSVDGTSYNEQFF
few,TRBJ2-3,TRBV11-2,CASSQPLGTSGPDTQYF
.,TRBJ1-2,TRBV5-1,CASSHWTGAGYTF
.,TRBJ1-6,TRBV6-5,CASSSIGQGWAPLHF
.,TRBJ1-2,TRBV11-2,CASSLPYKGEINYGYTF
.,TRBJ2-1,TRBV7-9,CASSLAGEEGNEQFF
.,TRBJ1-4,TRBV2,CARSAGTYNEKLFF
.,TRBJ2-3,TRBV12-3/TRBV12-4,CASSHTSGADTQYF
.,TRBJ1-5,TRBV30,CAWSSDTSPGQPQHF
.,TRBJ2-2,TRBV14,CASSQVVRTYTGELFF
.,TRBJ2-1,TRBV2,CASSDFASGRPEQFF
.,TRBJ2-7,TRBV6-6,CASSPGQPTEQYF
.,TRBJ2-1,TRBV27,CASSFAQMAGAYNEQFF
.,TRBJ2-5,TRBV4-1,CASSLLSGLETQYF
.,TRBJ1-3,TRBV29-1,CSVEDLRLGEGGNTIYF
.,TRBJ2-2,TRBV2,CASTFRRYPNTGELFF
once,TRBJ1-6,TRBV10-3,CAISELGDRQSALHF
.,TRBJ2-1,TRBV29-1,CSASFSGTNEQFF
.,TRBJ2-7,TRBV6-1,CASSEAYWDYPYEQYF
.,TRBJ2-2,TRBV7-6,CASSLERETGELFF
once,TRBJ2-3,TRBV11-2,CASSPEDTQYF
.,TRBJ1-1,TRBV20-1,CSALGDRTGGTEAFF